This TCR beta chain is from a study of OX40 agonist ivuxolimab in advanced cancers. Study-level points and caveats: The study observed clonal expansion of CD4+ and CD8+ blood T cells by week 6 at 0.1 to 3.0 mg/kg. The 0.1-3.0 mg/kg partial responders had among the lowest clonal expansion.

A remark on this clone: Its antigen is unidentified.

CDR3 length: 12 residues. V lost 2 bases and J 3 bases, leaving 5 bases between the germline ends. In germline, CDR1 is SGHVS, CDR2 FQNEAQ. Sequenced by immunoSEQ multiplex PCR; TCRdb stores in-frame clones only, minus some. The data show about 61,000 clones, 80% to 95% seen once. Patients with autoimmune history or systemic immunosuppression were excluded. The TCR was taken from an adult with an advanced solid tumor such as melanoma, head and neck, liver or kidney cancer. The material was CD4+ or CD8+ T cells sorted from blood, obtained in a trial of the OX40 agonist ivuxolimab. This chain joins TRBV7-8 and TRBJ2-7, with a weak D call TRBD1 (5 bases). The CDR3 bases are TGTGCCAGCAGCTTAAGGGGCTACGAGCAGTACTTC. It yields the protein CASSLRGYEQYF. Combining the CDR3 with reference TRBV7-8 and TRBJ2-7 gives the whole variable domain GAGVSQSPRYKVAKRGQDVALRCDPISGHVSLFWYQQALGQGPEFLTYFQNEAQLDKSGLPSDRFFAERPEGSVSTLKIQRTQQEDSAVYLCASSLRGYEQYFGPGTRLTVT.